The next 15 T cell receptor beta chains were all read from a single sample in a study of blood T cell repertoires in COVID-19. Method: immunoSEQ multiplex PCR; TCRdb's copy keeps in-frame clones and lacks some. The data contain roughly 230,000 clones, about 85% of them singletons. Sequences were obtained from PBMCs or T cells enriched from blood (not recorded which). These TCRs come from a woman between 50 and 59 years old who had been exposed to COVID-19.

V and J are TRBV18 and TRBJ1-1; D is unclear. The CDR3 loop spans 12 amino acids. CDR1 is KGHSH and CDR2 is LQKENI in the germline V gene. The V end was cut by 2 bases, the J end by 6 bases, with 7 bases between. This CDR3 reads CASSPGGPEAFF. The CDR3 bases are TGTGCCAGCTCACCAGGCGGGCCTGAAGCTTTCTTT.

The chain employs TRBV7-9 and TRBJ2-5; 12 bases map to TRBD1. V was clipped by 5 bases and J by 4 bases; unmatched bases: 11. The V gene's germline CDR1 is SEHNR and CDR2 FQNEAQ (reference sequence). The CDR3 spans 17 residues. CDR3 nucleotide sequence: TGTGCCAGCAGCCTTATAAAGGGACAGGGGGCTTTAGAGACCCAGTACTTC. Its translation: CASSLIKGQGALETQYF.

The rearrangement joins TRBV21-1 to TRBJ1-1; the D call TRBD1 from the table was never checked on the DNA. TRBV21-1 is recorded as a pseudogene. The length of the CDR3 is 14 residues. The CDR3, as DNA: TGTGCCTCCTACAGGGTGTTGAGGAACACTGAAGCTTTCTTT. Translating gives CASYRVLRNTEAFF.

The V and J genes are TRBV18 and TRBJ1-1; no clear D gene. V lost 5 bases and J lost 5, with 9 bases in between. The CDR3 extends over 12 amino acids. CDR1 is KGHSH and CDR2 is LQKENI in the germline V gene. The CDR3: CASSGSGTEAFF. CDR3 DNA: TGTGCCAGCTCAGGCTCAGGAACTGAAGCTTTCTTT.

The rearrangement links TRBV4-1 to TRBJ1-1; no reliable D call. The germline CDR1 and CDR2 sequences are MGHRA and YSYEKL. Deletions cut 0 bases from V and 0 bases from J, with 8 bases between. This CDR3 spans 15 amino acids. CDR3 sequence reads: CASSQDLGVNTEAFF. The CDR3 DNA is TGCGCCAGCAGCCAAGATCTCGGGGTGAACACTGAAGCTTTCTTT.

This clone was seen more than once but under ten times. V gene TRBV7-9 combines with J gene TRBJ2-5, with 11 bases identical to TRBD1. V lost 4 bases and J lost 1; bases outside the gene matches: 11. Germline V lookup: CDR1 SEHNR, CDR2 FQNEAQ (reference sequence). This CDR3 has 18 amino acids. The CDR3 loop is CASSSMGAGTGGQETQYF. The CDR3 DNA sequence: TGTGCCAGCAGCTCCATGGGAGCCGGGACAGGGGGCCAAGAGACCCAGTACTTC.

This chain joins TRBV18 and TRBJ1-1; tentatively, D is TRBD1 (5 bases). The V end lost 2 bases, the J end lost 1 base, and 11 bases lay between the germline ends. In germline, CDR1 is KGHSH, CDR2 LQKENI. The CDR3 is 15 amino acids. The CDR3, as DNA: TGTGCCAGCTCACCAGGTGTGGGGGGGAACACTGAAGCTTTCTTT. As protein: CASSPGVGGNTEAFF.

The rearrangement uses TRBV10-2 and TRBJ2-7; 9 positions match TRBD2. J was trimmed by 9 bases and V by 3 bases; bases with no gene match: 3. Germline values: CDR1 WSHSY, CDR2 SAAADI. The CDR3 consists of 12 residues. The CDR3: CASSEAGGGQYF. As DNA, the CDR3 is TGCGCCAGCAGTGAAGCGGGGGGCGGGCAGTACTTC.

The chain joins TRBV28 to TRBJ1-2; 8 bases are a match to TRBD1. This CDR3 has 15 residues. Germline-derived CDR1 and CDR2 are MDHEN and SYDVKM. J gave up 4 bases and V 6 bases, and 10 bases lay outside the gene matches. The CDR3 reads CASSPGGRGPYGYTF. The CDR3 coding sequence is TGTGCCAGCAGCCCGGGGGGCAGGGGGCCCTATGGCTACACCTTC.

This clone was seen just once. The chain links TRBV19 to TRBJ1-1, with a possible D match to TRBD1 (6 bases). This CDR3 contains 17 residues. The germline CDR1 and CDR2 sequences are LNHDA and SQIVND (reference sequence). Between the trimmed V and J ends, which lost 8 bases and 0 bases, there was a span of 22 bases. The CDR3 DNA reads as TGTGCCAGTCAAAAAAAGCCCGGGACACACCTGAACACTGAAGCTTTCTTT. Translated: CASQKKPGTHLNTEAFF. Supplemented by reference TRBV19 and TRBJ1-1, the full variable domain reads DGGITQSPKYLFRKEGQNVTLSCEQNLNHDAMYWYRQDPGQGLRLIYYSQIVNDFQKGDIAEGYSVSREKKESFPLTVTSAQKNPTAFYLCASQKKPGTHLNTEAFFGQGTRLTVV.

V is TRBV6-5 and J is TRBJ1-5; D remains ambiguous. The ends were cut back, 5 bases at V and 3 bases at J, with 11 bases in the middle. This CDR3 region has 14 residues. Looked up from germline, CDR1 is MNHEY and CDR2 is SVGAGI. The DNA for the CDR3 is TGTGCCAGCAGTACGGCGGCCTTCAATCAGCCCCAGCATTTT. Residues: CASSTAAFNQPQHF.

This clone was detected once. The V and J genes are TRBV18 and TRBJ2-2; no firm D call. This CDR3 comprises 13 residues. The germline V gene has CDR1 KGHSH and CDR2 LQKENI. Trimming shortened V by 5 bases and J by 5 bases, and 9 bases separated the two germline ends. DNA for the CDR3: TGTGCCAGCTCAAAAGAGAGGACCGGGGAGCTGTTTTTT. Translating gives CASSKERTGELFF.

The chain is built from TRBV5-1 and TRBJ1-4; TRBD1 is a possible D gene (5 bases). The CDR3 spans 13 residues. The germline V gene encodes CDR1 SGHRS and CDR2 YFSETQ. V lost 5 bases and J lost 5, with 10 bases in between. CDR3 nucleotides: TGCGCCAGCAGGACAGAGAGGAATGAAAAACTGTTTTTT. This codes for CASRTERNEKLFF. The full variable domain, with the rest looked up from reference TRBV5-1 and TRBJ1-4, is KAGVTQTPRYLIKTRGQQVTLSCSPISGHRSVSWYQQTPGQGLQFLFEYFSETQRNKGNFPGRFSGRQFSNSRSEMNVSTLELGDSALYLCASRTERNEKLFFGSGTQLSVL.

This rearrangement joins TRBV28 to TRBJ1-5, with D possibly being TRBD1 (6 bases). Germline values: CDR1 MDHEN, CDR2 SYDVKM. CDR3 length: 15 amino acids. V lost 2 bases and J 0 bases, leaving 8 bases between the germline ends. The CDR3 region has the DNA TGTGCCAGCAGTTTAGGGGGGGCTAGCAATCAGCCCCAGCATTTT. This gives the protein CASSLGGASNQPQHF.

The J gene is TRBJ1-2, the V gene TRBV4-2; possible D gene TRBD1, 6 bases. The V gene lost 2 bases and the J gene lost 0 bases, with 10 bases spanning the gap. The germline V gene encodes CDR1 LGHNA and CDR2 YNFKEQ. The CDR3 covers 15 residues. The CDR3 DNA sequence: TGTGCCAGCAGCCAAACCCGGGACACTAACTATGGCTACACCTTC. This codes for CASSQTRDTNYGYTF.